This note documents a single T cell receptor beta chain sequence. What it recognizes is unknown. The data stem from a study of cytomegalovirus exposure and HLA in healthy donors. On the study more broadly: A prior study identified 120 million or so unique TCR beta sequences from some 180 million T cells. Study-level results: Across donors, sequencing depth was assumed by presence/absence analyses to be roughly uniform. TCR beta V- and J-gene trimming, according to a later analysis, was linked to a missense DCLRE1C variant.

The primer mix had 60 Vbeta and 13 Jbeta primers. TCRdb's copy holds only in-frame clones and misses some; the assay was immunoSEQ multiplex PCR. The table has 100,000 to 150,000 clones, about three quarters seen once. V lost 8 bases, J lost 8 bases, and 15 bases lay in between. CDR3 size: 11 residues. The germline gives CDR1 DFQATT, CDR2 SNEGSKA (reference sequence). The receptor comes from a woman in her fifties or sixties in good health and CMV-seropositive. This rearrangement joins TRBV20-1 to TRBJ1-2, with D perhaps matching TRBD1 (6 bases). The sequenced sample was PBMCs. The CDR3 DNA sequence: TGCAGTACAACAGGGACGGGGGGCTACACCTTC. Amino acid sequence: CSTTGTGGYTF.